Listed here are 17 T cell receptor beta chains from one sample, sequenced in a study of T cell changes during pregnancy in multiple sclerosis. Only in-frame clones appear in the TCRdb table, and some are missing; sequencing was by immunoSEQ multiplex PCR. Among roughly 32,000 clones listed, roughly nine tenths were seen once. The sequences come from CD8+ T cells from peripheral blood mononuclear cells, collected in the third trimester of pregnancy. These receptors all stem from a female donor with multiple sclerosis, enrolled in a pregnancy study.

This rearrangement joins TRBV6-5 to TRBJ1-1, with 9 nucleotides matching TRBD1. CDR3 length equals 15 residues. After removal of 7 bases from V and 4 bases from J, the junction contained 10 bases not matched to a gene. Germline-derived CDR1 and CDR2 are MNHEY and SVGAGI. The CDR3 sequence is CASTVPGQGFTEAFF. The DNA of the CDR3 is TGTGCCAGCACCGTACCGGGACAGGGCTTCACTGAAGCTTTCTTT.

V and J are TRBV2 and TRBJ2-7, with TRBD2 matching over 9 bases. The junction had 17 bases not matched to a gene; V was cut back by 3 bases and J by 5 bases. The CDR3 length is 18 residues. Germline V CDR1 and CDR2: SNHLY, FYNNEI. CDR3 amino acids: CASSEGGKRRGGADEQYF. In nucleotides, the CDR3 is TGTGCCAGCAGTGAGGGGGGCAAACGGCGGGGGGGCGCCGACGAGCAGTACTTC.

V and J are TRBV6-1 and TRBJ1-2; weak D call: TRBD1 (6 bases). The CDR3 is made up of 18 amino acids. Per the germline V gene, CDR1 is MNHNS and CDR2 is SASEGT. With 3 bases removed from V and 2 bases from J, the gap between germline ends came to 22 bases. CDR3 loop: CASSDKLMTGGGNYGYTF. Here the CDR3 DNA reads TGTGCCAGCAGTGATAAGTTGATGACGGGGGGCGGGAACTATGGCTACACCTTC.

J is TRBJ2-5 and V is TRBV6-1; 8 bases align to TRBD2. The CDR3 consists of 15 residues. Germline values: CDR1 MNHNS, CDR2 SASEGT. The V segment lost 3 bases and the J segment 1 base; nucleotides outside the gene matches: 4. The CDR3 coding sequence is TGTGCCAGCAGTGAGTTTAGCGGGGCCCAAGAGACCCAGTACTTC. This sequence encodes CASSEFSGAQETQYF.

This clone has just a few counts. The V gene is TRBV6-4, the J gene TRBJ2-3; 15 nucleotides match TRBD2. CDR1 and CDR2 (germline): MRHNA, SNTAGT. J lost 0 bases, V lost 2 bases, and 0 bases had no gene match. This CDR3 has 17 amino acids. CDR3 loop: CASSDGTSGGSTDTQYF. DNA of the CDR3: TGTGCCAGCAGTGACGGGACTAGCGGGGGGAGCACAGATACGCAGTATTTT.

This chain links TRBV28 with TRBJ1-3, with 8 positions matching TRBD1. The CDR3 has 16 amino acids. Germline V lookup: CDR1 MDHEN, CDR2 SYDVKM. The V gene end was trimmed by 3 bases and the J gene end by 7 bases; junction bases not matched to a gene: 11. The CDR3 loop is CASSFNRGRSGNTIYF. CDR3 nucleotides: TGTGCCAGCAGTTTCAACAGGGGGAGAAGTGGGAACACCATATATTTT.

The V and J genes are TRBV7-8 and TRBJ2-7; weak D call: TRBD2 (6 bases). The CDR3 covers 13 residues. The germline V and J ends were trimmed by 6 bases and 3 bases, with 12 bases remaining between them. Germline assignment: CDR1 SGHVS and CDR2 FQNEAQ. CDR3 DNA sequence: TGTGCCAGCAGAGCGCCGCGGGGCTACGAGCAGTACTTC. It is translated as CASRAPRGYEQYF.

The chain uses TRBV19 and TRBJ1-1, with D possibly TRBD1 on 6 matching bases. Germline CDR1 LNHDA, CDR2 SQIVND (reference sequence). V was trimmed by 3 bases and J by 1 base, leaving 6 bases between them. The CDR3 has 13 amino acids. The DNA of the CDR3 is TGTGCCAGTAGTATGGGACAGAACACTGAAGCTTTCTTT. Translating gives CASSMGQNTEAFF.

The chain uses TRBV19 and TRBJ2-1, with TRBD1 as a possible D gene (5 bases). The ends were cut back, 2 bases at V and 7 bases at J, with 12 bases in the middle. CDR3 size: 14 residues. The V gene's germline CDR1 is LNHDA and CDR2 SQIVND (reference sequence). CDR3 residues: CASSISRRGNEQFF. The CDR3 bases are TGTGCCAGTAGTATAAGCCGAAGGGGTAATGAGCAGTTCTTC.

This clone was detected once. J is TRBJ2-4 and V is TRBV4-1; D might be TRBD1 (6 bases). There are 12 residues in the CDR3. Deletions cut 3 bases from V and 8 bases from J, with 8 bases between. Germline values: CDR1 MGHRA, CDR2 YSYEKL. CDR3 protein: CASSQKGDIQYF. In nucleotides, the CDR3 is TGCGCCAGCAGCCAGAAGGGGGACATTCAGTACTTC.

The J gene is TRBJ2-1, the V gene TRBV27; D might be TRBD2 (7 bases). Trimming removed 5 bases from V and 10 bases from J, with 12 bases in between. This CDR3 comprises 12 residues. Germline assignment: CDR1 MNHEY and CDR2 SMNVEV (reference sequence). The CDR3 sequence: CASSRGGGEQFF. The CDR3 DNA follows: TGTGCCAGCAGTCGCGGGGGCGGGGAGCAGTTCTTC.

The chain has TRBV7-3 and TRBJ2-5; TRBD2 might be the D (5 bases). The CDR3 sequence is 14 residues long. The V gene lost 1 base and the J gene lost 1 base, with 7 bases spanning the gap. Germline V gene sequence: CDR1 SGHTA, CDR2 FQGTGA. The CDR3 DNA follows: TGTGCCAGCAGCTTAAGGGCGGGCCAAGAGACCCAGTACTTC. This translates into CASSLRAGQETQYF.

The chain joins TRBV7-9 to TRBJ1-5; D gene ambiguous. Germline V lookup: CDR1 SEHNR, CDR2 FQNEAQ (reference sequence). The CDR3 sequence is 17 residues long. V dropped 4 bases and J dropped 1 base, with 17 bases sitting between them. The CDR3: CASSSPDGGGSNQPQHF. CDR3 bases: TGTGCCAGCAGCTCGCCCGACGGTGGCGGGAGCAATCAGCCCCAGCATTTT.

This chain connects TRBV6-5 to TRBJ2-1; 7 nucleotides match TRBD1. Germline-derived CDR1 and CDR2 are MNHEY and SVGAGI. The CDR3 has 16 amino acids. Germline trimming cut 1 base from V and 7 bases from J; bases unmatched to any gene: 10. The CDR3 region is CASSYFPGTAENEQFF. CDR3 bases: TGTGCCAGCAGTTACTTCCCCGGGACAGCCGAAAATGAGCAGTTCTTC.

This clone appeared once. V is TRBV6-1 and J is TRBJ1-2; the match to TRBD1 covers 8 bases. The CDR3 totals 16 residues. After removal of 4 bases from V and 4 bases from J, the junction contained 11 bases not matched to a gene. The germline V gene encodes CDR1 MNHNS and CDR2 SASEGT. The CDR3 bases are TGTGCCAGCAGTGGCCAGTTAGGCCAGGGGGCCTATGGCTACACCTTC. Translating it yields CASSGQLGQGAYGYTF.

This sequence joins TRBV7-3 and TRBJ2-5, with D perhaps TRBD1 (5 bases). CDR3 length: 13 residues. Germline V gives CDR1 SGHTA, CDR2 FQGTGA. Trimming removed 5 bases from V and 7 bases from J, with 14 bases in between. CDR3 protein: CASSPTGSGTQYF. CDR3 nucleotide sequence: TGTGCCAGCAGCCCTACAGGTTCTGGGACCCAGTACTTC.

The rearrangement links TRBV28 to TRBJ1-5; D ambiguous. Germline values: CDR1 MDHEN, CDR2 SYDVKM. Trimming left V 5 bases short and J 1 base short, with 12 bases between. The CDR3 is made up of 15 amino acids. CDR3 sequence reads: CASSPTQGSNQPQHF. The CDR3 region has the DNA TGTGCCAGCAGTCCGACACAAGGAAGCAATCAGCCCCAGCATTTT.